These T cell receptor beta chains were read from a single sample in a study of early stage breast cancer tumors. Sequenced by immunoSEQ multiplex PCR; TCRdb stores in-frame clones only, minus some. The data contain around 53,000 clones, about 90% of them singletons. The source material was blood. The source of these receptors is a person between 65 and 79 years old with breast cancer. Both conserved end residues are part of each CDR3. The order of the fields is J gene, V gene, CDR3 protein.

j_gene: TRBJ1-2
v_gene: TRBV9
CDR3aa: CASSPSRTGGYGYTF

j_gene: TRBJ1-1
v_gene: TRBV6-6
CDR3aa: CASTDRVAEAFF

j_gene: TRBJ2-2
v_gene: TRBV10-3
CDR3aa: CAISSGTDNTGELFF

j_gene: TRBJ1-2
v_gene: TRBV5-6
CDR3aa: CASSLGTGGAIGYTF

j_gene: TRBJ1-5
v_gene: TRBV19
CDR3aa: CASSILGGGNQPQHF

j_gene: TRBJ1-4
v_gene: TRBV19
CDR3aa: CASRGDPTNEKLFF

j_gene: TRBJ2-7
v_gene: TRBV2
CDR3aa: CASSEILEQYF

j_gene: TRBJ1-2
v_gene: TRBV19
CDR3aa: CASIAGQGASGYTF

j_gene: TRBJ2-2
v_gene: TRBV6-5
CDR3aa: CASSGDTGELFF

j_gene: TRBJ1-2
v_gene: TRBV5-1
CDR3aa: CASSLAPGNGGYTF

j_gene: TRBJ2-1
v_gene: TRBV14
CDR3aa: CASSRPGLLTNEQFF

j_gene: TRBJ2-1
v_gene: TRBV27
CDR3aa: CASSVQGAYEQFF

j_gene: TRBJ2-7
v_gene: TRBV4-3
CDR3aa: CASSQEGTSGPYEQYF

j_gene: TRBJ2-5
v_gene: TRBV6-5
CDR3aa: CASSQGETQYF

j_gene: TRBJ2-1
v_gene: TRBV7-7
CDR3aa: CASSLSRGSYNEQFF

j_gene: TRBJ2-2
v_gene: TRBV19
CDR3aa: CASTRNTGELFF

j_gene: TRBJ1-1
v_gene: TRBV11-3
CDR3aa: CASSLQGGDTEAFF

j_gene: TRBJ1-5
v_gene: TRBV6-6
CDR3aa: CASSVLRDQPQHF

j_gene: TRBJ1-5
v_gene: TRBV19
CDR3aa: CASSMGRDQPQHF

j_gene: TRBJ1-2
v_gene: TRBV6-6
CDR3aa: CASSYSEGAGGYTF

j_gene: TRBJ2-1
v_gene: TRBV5-1
CDR3aa: CASSLLPQGSSGNEQFF

j_gene: TRBJ2-2
v_gene: TRBV5-4
CDR3aa: CASSSETSSTNTGELFF

j_gene: TRBJ2-4
v_gene: TRBV9
CDR3aa: CASSVAAGTRNIQYF

j_gene: TRBJ1-5
v_gene: TRBV6-6
CDR3aa: CASARTGAMGQPQHF

j_gene: TRBJ1-3
v_gene: TRBV2
CDR3aa: CASRHRDSGNTIYF

j_gene: TRBJ2-7
v_gene: TRBV4-1
CDR3aa: CASSQPGTGGSEQYF

j_gene: TRBJ1-2
v_gene: TRBV4-1
CDR3aa: CASSPQKQGDGYTF

j_gene: TRBJ1-5
v_gene: TRBV30
CDR3aa: CAWATGPGPQHF

j_gene: TRBJ2-2
v_gene: TRBV19
CDR3aa: CASTRTSGGLNTGELFF

j_gene: TRBJ2-1
v_gene: TRBV11-3
CDR3aa: CASSPGLAGGPYDEQFF

j_gene: TRBJ2-7
v_gene: TRBV13
CDR3aa: CASSLGLHEQYF

j_gene: TRBJ1-2
v_gene: TRBV4-2
CDR3aa: CASSQMGREEGYTF

j_gene: TRBJ2-7
v_gene: TRBV19
CDR3aa: CASSKLADSYEQYF

j_gene: TRBJ1-4
v_gene: TRBV5-1
CDR3aa: CASSLEGGAYEKLFF

j_gene: TRBJ2-1
v_gene: TRBV6-6
CDR3aa: CASSYSVGSSYNEQFF

j_gene: TRBJ2-7
v_gene: TRBV9
CDR3aa: CATGGGPSGEQYF

j_gene: TRBJ2-1
v_gene: TRBV5-1
CDR3aa: CASSLVSSGGFEQFF